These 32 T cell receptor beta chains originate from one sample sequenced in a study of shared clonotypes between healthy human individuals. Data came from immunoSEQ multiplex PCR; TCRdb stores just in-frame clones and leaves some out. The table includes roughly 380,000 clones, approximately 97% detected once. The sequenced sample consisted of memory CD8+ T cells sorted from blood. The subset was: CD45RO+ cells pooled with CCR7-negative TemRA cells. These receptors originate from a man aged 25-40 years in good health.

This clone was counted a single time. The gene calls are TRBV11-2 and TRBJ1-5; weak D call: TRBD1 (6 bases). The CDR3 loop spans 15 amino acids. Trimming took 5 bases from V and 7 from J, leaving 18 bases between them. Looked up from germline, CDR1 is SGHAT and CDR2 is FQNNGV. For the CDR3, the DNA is TGTGCCAGCAGCGGCGGACAGACCCTAAGGCAGCCCCAGCATTTT. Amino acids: CASSGGQTLRQPQHF. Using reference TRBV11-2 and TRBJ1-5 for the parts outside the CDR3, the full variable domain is EAGVAQSPRYKIIEKRQSVAFWCNPISGHATLYWYQQILGQGPKLLIQFQNNGVVDDSQLPKDRFSAERLKGVDSTLKIQPAKLEDSAVYLCASSGGQTLRQPQHFGDGTRLSIL.

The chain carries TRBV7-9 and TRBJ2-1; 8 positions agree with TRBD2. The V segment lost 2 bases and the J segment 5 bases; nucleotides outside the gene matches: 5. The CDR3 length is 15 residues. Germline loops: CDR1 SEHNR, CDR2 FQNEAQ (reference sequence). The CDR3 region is CASSLWPGGDNEQFF. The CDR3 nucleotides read TGTGCCAGCAGCTTATGGCCGGGAGGGGACAATGAGCAGTTCTTC. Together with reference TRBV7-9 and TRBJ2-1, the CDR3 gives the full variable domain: DTGVSQNPRHKITKRGQNVTFRCDPISEHNRLYWYRQTLGQGPEFLTYFQNEAQLEKSRLLSDRFSAERPKGSFSTLEIQRTEQGDSAMYLCASSLWPGGDNEQFFGPGTRLTVL.

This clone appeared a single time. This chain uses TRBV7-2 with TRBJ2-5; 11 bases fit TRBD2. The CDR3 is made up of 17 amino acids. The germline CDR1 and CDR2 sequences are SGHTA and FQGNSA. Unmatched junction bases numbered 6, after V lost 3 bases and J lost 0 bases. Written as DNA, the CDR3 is TGTGCCAGCAGCTTCCGCCGACTAGCGGGGAACCAAGAGACCCAGTACTTC. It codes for CASSFRRLAGNQETQYF.

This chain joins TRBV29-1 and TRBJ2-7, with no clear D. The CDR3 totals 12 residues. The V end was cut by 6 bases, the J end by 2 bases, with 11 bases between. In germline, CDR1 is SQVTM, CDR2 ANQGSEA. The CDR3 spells CSVYDGTYEQYF. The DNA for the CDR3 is TGCAGCGTCTACGACGGCACCTACGAGCAGTACTTC.

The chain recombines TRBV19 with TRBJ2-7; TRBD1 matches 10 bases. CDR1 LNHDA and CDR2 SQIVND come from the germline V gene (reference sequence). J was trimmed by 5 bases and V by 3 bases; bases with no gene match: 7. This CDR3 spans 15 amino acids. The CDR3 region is CASSIGDRGFHEQYF. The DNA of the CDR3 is TGTGCCAGTAGTATCGGGGACAGGGGTTTCCACGAGCAGTACTTC.

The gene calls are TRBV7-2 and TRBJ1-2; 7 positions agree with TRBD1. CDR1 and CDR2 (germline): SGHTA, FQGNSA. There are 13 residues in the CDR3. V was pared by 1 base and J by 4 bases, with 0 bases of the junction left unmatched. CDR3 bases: TGTGCCAGCAGCTTAGGGACAGGCTATGGCTACACCTTC. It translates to CASSLGTGYGYTF.

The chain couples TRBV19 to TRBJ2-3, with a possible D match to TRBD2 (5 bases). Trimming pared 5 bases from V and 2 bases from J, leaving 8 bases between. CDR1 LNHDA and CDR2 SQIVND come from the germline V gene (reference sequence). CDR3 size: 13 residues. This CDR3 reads CASSVGLTDTQYF. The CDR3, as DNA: TGTGCCAGTAGTGTCGGACTCACAGATACGCAGTATTTT.

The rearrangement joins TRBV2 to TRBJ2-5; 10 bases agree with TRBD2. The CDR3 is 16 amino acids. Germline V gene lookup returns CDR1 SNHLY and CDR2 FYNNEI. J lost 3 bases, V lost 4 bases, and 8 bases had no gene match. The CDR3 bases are TGTGCCAGCAGTGGGGTCTCGGGACTAGCGAAAGAGACCCAGTACTTC. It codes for CASSGVSGLAKETQYF.

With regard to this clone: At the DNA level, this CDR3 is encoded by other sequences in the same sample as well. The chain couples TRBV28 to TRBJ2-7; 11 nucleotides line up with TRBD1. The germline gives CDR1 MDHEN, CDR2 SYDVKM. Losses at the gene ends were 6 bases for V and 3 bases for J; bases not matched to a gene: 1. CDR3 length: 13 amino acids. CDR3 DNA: TGTGCCAGCAGAGGGACAGGGGGCTACGAGCAGTACTTC. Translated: CASRGTGGYEQYF.

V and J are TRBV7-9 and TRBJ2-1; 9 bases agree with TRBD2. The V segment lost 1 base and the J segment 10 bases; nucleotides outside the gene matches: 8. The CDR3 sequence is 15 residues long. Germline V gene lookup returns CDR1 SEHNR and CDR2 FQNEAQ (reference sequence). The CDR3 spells CASSLGGGRAGEQFF. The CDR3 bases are TGTGCCAGCAGCTTAGGCGGCGGGAGGGCCGGGGAGCAGTTCTTC.

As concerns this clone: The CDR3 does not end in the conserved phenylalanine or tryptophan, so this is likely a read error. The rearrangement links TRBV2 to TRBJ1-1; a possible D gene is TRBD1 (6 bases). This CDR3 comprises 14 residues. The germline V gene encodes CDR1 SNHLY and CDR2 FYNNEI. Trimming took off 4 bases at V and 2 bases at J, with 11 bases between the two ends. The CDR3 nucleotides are TGTGCCAGCAGTGTGCAGGGGCCTAACACTGAAGCTTTCCTT. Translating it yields CASSVQGPNTEAFL.

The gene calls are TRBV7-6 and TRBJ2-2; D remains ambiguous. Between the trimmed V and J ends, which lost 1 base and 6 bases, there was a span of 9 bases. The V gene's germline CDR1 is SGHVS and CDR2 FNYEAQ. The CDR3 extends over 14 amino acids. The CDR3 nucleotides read TGTGCCAGCAGCTTAGTGGCCAGCCCCGGGGAGCTGTTTTTT. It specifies CASSLVASPGELFF. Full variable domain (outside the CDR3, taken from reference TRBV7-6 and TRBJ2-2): GAGVSQSPRYKVTKRGQDVALRCDPISGHVSLYWYRQALGQGPEFLTYFNYEAQQDKSGLPNDRFSAERPEGSISTLTIQRTEQRDSAMYRCASSLVASPGELFFGEGSRLTVL.

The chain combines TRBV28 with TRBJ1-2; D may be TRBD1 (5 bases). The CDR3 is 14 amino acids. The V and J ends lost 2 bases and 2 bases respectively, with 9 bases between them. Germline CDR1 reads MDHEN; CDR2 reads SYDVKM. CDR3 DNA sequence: TGTGCCAGCAGTTTAGGGGACGTGAACTATGGCTACACCTTC. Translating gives CASSLGDVNYGYTF.

This CDR3 is CASSPALAGGPYEQYF. The CDR3 DNA follows: TGTGCCAGCAGCCCCGCCCTGGCGGGAGGCCCCTACGAGCAGTACTTC. This rearrangement joins TRBV7-2 to TRBJ2-7, with TRBD2 matching 8 bases. Germline CDR1 and CDR2: SGHTA and FQGNSA. The CDR3 length is 16 residues. J was trimmed by 2 bases and V by 5 bases; bases with no gene match: 11.

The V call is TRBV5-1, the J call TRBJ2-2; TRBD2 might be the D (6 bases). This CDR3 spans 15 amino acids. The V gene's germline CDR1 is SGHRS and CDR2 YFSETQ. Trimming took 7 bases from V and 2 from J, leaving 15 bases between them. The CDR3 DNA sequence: TGCGCCAGCGTGGGGACTGGGCCAAACACCGGGGAGCTGTTTTTT. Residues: CASVGTGPNTGELFF.

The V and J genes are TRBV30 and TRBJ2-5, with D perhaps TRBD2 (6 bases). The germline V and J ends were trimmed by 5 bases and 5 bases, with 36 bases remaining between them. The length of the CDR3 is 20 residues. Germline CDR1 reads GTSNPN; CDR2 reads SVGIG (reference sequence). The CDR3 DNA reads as TGTGCCTGGTCAACCAGGGAACTAGGGACTCTTCTTGCCGAAACGGAGACCCAGTACTTC. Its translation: CAWSTRELGTLLAETETQYF.

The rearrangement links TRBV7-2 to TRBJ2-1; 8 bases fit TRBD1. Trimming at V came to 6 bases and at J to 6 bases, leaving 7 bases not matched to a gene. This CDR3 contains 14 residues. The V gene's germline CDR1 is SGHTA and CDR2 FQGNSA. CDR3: CASRPGQGGNEQFF. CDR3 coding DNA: TGTGCCAGCAGGCCTGGACAGGGCGGCAATGAGCAGTTCTTC.

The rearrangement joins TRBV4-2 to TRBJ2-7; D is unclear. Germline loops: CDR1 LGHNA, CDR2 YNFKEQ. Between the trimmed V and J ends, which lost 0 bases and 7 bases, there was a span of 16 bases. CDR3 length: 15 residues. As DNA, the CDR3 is TGTGCCAGCAGCCAAGATAGGTTGGTTCCTGGGGAGCAGTACTTC. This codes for CASSQDRLVPGEQYF.

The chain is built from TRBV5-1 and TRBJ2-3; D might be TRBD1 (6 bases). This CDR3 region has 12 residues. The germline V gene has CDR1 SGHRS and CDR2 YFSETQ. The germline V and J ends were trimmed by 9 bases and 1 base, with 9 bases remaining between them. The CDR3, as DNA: TGCGCCAAAAACAGGGGCACAGATACGCAGTATTTT. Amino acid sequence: CAKNRGTDTQYF.

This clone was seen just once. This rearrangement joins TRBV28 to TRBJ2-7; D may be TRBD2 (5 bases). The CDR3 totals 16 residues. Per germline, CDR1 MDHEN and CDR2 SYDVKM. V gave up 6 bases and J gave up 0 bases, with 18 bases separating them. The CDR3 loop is CASRNLDYTSSYEQYF. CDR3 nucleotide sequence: TGTGCCAGCAGAAATCTTGACTACACGTCCTCCTACGAGCAGTACTTC.

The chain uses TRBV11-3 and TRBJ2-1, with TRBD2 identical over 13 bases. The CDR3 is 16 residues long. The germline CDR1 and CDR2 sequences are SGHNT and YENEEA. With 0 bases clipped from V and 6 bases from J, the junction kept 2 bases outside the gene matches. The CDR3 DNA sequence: TGTGCCAGCAGCTTAGAGGGGACTAGCGGGATCAATGAGCAGTTCTTC. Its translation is CASSLEGTSGINEQFF.

The CDR3 DNA reads as TGCGCCAGCAGTCCCATGATACTAGGCGGGAGGACCTCTGAGCAGTACTTC. It encodes CASSPMILGGRTSEQYF. This chain links TRBV4-1 with TRBJ2-7; 8 positions match TRBD2. CDR1 MGHRA and CDR2 YSYEKL come from the germline V gene. CDR3 length: 17 amino acids. Trimming took 6 bases from V and 7 from J; bases not matched to a gene: 20.

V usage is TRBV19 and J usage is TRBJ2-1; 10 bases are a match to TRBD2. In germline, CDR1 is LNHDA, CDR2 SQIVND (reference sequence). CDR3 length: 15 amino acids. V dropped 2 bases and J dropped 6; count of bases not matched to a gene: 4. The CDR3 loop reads CASSIPLAGLNEQFF. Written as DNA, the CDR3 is TGTGCCAGTAGTATACCACTAGCGGGGCTCAATGAGCAGTTCTTC. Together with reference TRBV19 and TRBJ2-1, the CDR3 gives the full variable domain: DGGITQSPKYLFRKEGQNVTLSCEQNLNHDAMYWYRQDPGQGLRLIYYSQIVNDFQKGDIAEGYSVSREKKESFPLTVTSAQKNPTAFYLCASSIPLAGLNEQFFGPGTRLTVL.

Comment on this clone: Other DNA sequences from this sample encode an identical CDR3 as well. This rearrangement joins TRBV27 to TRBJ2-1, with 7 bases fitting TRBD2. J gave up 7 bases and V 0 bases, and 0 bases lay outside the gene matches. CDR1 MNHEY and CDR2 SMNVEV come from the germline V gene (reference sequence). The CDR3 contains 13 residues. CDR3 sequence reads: CASSLSSGNEQFF. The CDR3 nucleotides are TGTGCCAGCAGTTTATCTAGCGGGAATGAGCAGTTCTTC.

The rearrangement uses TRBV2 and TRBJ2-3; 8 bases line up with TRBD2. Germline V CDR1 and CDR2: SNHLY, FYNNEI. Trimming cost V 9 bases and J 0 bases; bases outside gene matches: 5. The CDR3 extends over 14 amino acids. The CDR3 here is CASSGAASTDTQYF. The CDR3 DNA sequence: TGTGCCAGTAGCGGGGCTGCTAGCACAGATACGCAGTATTTT.

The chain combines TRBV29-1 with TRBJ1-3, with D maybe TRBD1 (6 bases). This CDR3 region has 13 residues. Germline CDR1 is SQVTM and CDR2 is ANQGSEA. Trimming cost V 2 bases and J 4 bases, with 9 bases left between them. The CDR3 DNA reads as TGCAGCGTTGAATGGGGGCAAGGAAACACCATATATTTT. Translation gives CSVEWGQGNTIYF.

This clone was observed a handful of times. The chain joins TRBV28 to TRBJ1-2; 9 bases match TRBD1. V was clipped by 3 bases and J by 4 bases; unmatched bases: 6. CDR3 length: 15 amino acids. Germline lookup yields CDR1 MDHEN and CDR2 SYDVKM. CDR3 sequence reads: CASSLGTGTIYGYTF. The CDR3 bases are TGTGCCAGCAGTTTGGGGACAGGGACAATCTATGGCTACACCTTC.

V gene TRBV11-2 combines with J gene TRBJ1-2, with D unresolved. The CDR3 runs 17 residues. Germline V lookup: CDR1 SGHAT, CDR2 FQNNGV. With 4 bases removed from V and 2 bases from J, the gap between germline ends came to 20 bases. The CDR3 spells CASSSSKPRQFNYGYTF. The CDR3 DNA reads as TGTGCCAGCAGCTCCTCGAAGCCACGACAATTCAACTATGGCTACACCTTC.

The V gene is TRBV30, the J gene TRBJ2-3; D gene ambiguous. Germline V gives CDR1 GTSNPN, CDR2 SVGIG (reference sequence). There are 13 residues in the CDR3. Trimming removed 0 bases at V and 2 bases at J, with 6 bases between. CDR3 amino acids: CAWSVSYTDTQYF. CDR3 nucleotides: TGTGCCTGGAGTGTGTCCTACACAGATACGCAGTATTTT.

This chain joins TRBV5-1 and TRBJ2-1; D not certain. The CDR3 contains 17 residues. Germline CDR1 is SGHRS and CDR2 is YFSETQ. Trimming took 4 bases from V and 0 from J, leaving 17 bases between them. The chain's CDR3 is CASSAELDISSYNEQFF. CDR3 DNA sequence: TGCGCCAGCAGCGCCGAACTGGATATTAGCTCCTACAATGAGCAGTTCTTC.

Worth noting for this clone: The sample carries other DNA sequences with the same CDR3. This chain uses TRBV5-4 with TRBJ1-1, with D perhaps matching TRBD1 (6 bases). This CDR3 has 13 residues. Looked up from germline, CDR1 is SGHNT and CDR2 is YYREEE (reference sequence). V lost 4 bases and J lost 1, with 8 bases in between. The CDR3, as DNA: TGTGCCAGCAGCCTAGGGGGGAACACTGAAGCTTTCTTT. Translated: CASSLGGNTEAFF.

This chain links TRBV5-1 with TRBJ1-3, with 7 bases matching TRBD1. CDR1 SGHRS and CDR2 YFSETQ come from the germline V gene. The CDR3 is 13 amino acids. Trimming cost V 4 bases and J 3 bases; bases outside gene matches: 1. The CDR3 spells CASSRTGGNTIYF. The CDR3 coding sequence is TGCGCCAGCAGCAGGACAGGTGGAAACACCATATATTTT.